This entry lists 2 T cell receptor beta chains sequenced from one sample in a study of OX40 agonist ivuxolimab in advanced cancers. Libraries were prepared by immunoSEQ multiplex PCR; TCRdb keeps only in-frame clonotypes and omits some of them. The profile shows about 69,000 clones, just over 90% of them singletons. The sample consisted of CD4+ or CD8+ T cells sorted from blood, taken in a trial of the OX40 agonist ivuxolimab. All receptors come from an adult with an advanced solid tumor such as melanoma, head and neck, liver or kidney cancer.

This chain links TRBV6-5 with TRBJ2-2; 8 bases agree with TRBD1. Germline V gene lookup returns CDR1 MNHEY and CDR2 SVGAGI. Unmatched junction bases numbered 4, after V lost 0 bases and J lost 4 bases. The CDR3 length is 16 residues. Here the CDR3 reads CASSYSRGRITGELFF. CDR3 DNA: TGTGCCAGCAGTTACTCCAGGGGGCGCATCACCGGGGAGCTGTTTTTT.

The genes are TRBV30 and TRBJ2-7; possibly TRBD1 for D (6 bases). The CDR3 runs 15 residues. Germline V lookup: CDR1 GTSNPN, CDR2 SVGIG (reference sequence). The germline V and J ends were trimmed by 0 bases and 2 bases, with 14 bases remaining between them. This chain's CDR3 is CAWSVFGTTTYEQYF. The CDR3 DNA reads TGTGCCTGGAGTGTTTTTGGGACAACGACCTACGAGCAGTACTTC. The whole variable domain, filled in from reference TRBV30 and TRBJ2-7, reads SQTIHQWPATLVQPVGSPLSLECTVEGTSNPNLYWYRQAAGRGLQLLFYSVGIGQISSEVPQNLSASRPQDRQFILSSKKLLLSDSGFYLCAWSVFGTTTYEQYFGPGTRLTVT.